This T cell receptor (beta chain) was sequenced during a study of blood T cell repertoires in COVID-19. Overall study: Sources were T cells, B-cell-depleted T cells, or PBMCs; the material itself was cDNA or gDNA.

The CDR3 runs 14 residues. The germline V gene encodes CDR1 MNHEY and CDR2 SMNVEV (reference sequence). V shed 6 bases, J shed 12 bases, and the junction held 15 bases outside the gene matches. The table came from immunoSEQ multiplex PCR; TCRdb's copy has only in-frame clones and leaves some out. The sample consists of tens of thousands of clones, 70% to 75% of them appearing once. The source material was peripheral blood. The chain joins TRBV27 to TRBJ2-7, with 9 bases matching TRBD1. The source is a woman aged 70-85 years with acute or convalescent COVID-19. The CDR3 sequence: CASSRRQGGSFLYF. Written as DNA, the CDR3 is TGTGCCAGCAGCCGAAGACAGGGGGGTTCCTTTCTGTACTTC.